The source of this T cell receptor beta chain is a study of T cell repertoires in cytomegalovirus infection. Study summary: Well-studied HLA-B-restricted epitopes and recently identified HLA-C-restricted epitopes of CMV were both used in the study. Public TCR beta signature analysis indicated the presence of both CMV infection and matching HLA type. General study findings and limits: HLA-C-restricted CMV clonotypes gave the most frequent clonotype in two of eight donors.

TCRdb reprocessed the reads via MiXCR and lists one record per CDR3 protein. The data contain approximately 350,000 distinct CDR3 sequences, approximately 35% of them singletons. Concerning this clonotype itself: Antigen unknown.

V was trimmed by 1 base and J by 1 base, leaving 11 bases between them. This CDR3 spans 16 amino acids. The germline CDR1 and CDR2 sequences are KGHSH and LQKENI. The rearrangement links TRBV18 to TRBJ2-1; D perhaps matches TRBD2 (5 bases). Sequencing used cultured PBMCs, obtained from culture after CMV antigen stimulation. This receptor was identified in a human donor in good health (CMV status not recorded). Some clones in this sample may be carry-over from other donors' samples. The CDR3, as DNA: TGTGCCAGCTCACCACAATTGACGGGATCCTACAATGAGCAGTTCTTC. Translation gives CASSPQLTGSYNEQFF.